Sequencing of this TCR beta chain was carried out in a study of chemoradiotherapy in HPV16-positive cancers. Looking at the study overall: Candidate HPV-specific clones and shared TCR motifs came from a couple of HPV16-positive patients. General observations from the study: HPV-specific T cells were functionally defined from only a couple of HPV16-positive patients.

The repertoire was sequenced with immunoSEQ multiplex PCR; TCRdb's copy has only in-frame clones and lacks some. There are approximately 23,000 clones in the sample; roughly 66% occur only once, and around 2.5% lies in the top ten. Germline V CDR1 and CDR2: SQVTM, ANQGSEA. This CDR3 is built from 15 residues. Trimming removed 0 bases at V and 4 bases at J, with 16 bases between. As for this clone: Its antigen is not known.

The receptor's source is a human donor with HPV-associated anogenital cancer. This sample was taken from a patient who underwent chemoradiotherapy. The chain combines TRBV29-1 with TRBJ2-7; tentative D call: TRBD2 (6 bases). In nucleotides, the CDR3 is TGCAGCGTTGAAGACCGGGGGAGTCACCCGTACGAGCAGTACTTC. The encoded protein is CSVEDRGSHPYEQYF.